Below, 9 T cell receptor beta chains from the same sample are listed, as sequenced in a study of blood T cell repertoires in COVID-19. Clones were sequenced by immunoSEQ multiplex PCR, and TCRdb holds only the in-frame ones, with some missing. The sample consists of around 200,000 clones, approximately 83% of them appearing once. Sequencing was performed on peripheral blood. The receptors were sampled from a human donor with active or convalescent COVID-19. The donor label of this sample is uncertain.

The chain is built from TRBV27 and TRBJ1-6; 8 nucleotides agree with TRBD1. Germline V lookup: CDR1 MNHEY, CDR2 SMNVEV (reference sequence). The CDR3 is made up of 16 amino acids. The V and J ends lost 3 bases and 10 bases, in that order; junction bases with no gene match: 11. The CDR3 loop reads CASSFLGQGAKSPLHF. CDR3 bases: TGTGCCAGCAGTTTCCTTGGGCAGGGGGCCAAATCACCCCTCCACTTT.

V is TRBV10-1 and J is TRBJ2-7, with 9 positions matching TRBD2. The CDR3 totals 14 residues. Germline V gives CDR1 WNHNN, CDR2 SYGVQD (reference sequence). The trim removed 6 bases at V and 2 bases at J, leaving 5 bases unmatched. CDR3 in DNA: TGCGCCAGCAGCCTAGCGGGATCCCCCTACGAGCAGTACTTC. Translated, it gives CASSLAGSPYEQYF.

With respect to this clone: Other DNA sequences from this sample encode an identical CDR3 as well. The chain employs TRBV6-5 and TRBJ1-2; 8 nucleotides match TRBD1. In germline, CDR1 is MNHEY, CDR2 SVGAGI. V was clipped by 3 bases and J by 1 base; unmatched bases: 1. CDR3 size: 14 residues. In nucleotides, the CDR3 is TGTGCCAGCAGTTATGACAGGGGTAACTATGGCTACACCTTC. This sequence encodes CASSYDRGNYGYTF.

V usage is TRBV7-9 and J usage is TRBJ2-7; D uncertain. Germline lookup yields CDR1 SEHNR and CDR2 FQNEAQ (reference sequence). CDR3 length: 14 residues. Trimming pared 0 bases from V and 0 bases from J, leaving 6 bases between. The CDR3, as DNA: TGTGCCAGCAGCTTAGCGGCTAGCTCCTACGAGCAGTACTTC. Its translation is CASSLAASSYEQYF. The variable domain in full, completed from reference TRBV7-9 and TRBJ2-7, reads DTGVSQNPRHKITKRGQNVTFRCDPISEHNRLYWYRQTLGQGPEFLTYFQNEAQLEKSRLLSDRFSAERPKGSFSTLEIQRTEQGDSAMYLCASSLAASSYEQYFGPGTRLTVT.

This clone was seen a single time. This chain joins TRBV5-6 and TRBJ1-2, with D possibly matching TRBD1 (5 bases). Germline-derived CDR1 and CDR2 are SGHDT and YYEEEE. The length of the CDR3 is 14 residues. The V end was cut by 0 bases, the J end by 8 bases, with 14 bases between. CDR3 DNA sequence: TGTGCCAGCAGCTTGGAGCGGGGATCAGGGGGCTACACCTTC. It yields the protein CASSLERGSGGYTF.

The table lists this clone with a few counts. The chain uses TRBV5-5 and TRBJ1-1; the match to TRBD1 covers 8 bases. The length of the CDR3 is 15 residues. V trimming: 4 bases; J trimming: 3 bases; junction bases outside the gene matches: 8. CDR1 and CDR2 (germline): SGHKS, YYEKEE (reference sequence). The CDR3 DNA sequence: TGTGCCAGCAGCACCCGGACAGGGAGGGACACTGAAGCTTTCTTT. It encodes CASSTRTGRDTEAFF.

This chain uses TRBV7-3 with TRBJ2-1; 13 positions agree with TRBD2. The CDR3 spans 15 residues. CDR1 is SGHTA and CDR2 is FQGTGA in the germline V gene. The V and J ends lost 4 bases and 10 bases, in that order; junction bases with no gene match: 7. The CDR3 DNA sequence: TGTGCCAGCAGCTCCGGACTAGCGGGGGTTAGGGAGCAGTTCTTC. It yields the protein CASSSGLAGVREQFF.

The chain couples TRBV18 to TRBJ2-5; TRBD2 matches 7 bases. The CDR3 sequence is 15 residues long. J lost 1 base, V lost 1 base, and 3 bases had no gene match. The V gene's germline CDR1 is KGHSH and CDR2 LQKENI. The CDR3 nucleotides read TGTGCCAGCTCACCACGGGGGGGTATCCAAGAGACCCAGTACTTC. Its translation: CASSPRGGIQETQYF. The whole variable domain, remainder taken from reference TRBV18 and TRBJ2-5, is NAGVMQNPRHLVRRRGQEARLRCSPMKGHSHVYWYRQLPEEGLKFMVYLQKENIIDESGMPKERFSAEFPKEGPSILRIQQVVRGDSAAYFCASSPRGGIQETQYFGPGTRLLVL.

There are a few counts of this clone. The CDR3 nucleotides are TGTGCCAGCAGCCGAAGGACAGGGGGGAATTCACCCCTCCACTTT. Translated, it gives CASSRRTGGNSPLHF. The chain employs TRBV5-6 and TRBJ1-6; 10 positions agree with TRBD1. The CDR3 has 15 residues. Unmatched junction bases numbered 5, after V lost 4 bases and J lost 7 bases. CDR1 and CDR2 from the germline V gene are SGHDT and YYEEEE.